The following is a TCR beta chain sequence with its context. This CDR3 region has 15 residues. Germline-derived CDR1 and CDR2 are MNHNY and SVGAGI (reference sequence). Trimming pared 7 bases from V and 0 bases from J, leaving 16 bases between. Seattle patient enrollment occurred during active infection, with longitudinal follow-up thereafter. This entry belongs to a study of blood T cell repertoires in COVID-19. Study-wide background: Some COVID-19 samples were acute and others convalescent; all came from the United States, Italy and Spain. T cells, B-cell-depleted T cells, or PBMCs supplied cDNA or gDNA.

Authors' processing steps: Nucleated cell number was recorded as an estimate derived from reference gene primer amplification. The data were produced by immunoSEQ multiplex PCR, yet TCRdb's version contains in-frame clones alone and is incomplete. From that table come the V and J calls and clone size; the DNA was used to work out D and trimming. The table records some 130,000 clones, around nine tenths of them present only once. This clonotype originated in a woman aged 70 to 79 with COVID-19, enrolled during active disease. Source material: peripheral blood. The rearrangement joins TRBV6-6 to TRBJ2-7; maybe TRBD1 (5 bases). CDR3 in DNA: TGTGCCAGCACCCCCCAAGGGGCCAGCTCCTACGAGCAGTACTTC. This encodes CASTPQGASSYEQYF.